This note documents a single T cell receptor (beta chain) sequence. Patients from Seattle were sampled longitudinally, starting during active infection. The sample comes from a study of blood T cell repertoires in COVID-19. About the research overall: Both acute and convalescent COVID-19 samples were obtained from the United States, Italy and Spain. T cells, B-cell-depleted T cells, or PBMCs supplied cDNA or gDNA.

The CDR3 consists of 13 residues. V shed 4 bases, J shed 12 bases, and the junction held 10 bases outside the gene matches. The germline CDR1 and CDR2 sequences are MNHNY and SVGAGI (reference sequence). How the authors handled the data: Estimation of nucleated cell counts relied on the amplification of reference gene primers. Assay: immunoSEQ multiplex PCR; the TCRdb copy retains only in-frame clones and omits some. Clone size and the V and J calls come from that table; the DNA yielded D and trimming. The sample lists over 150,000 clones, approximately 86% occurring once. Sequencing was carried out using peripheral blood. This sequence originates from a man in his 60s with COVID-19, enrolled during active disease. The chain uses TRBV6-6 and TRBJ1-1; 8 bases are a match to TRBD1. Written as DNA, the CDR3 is TGTGCCAGCAGTTGGGCAGGGGGCAAGGGAACTTTCTTT. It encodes CASSWAGGKGTFF.